A selection of T cell receptor beta chains follows, all from one sample in a study of T cell responses to AZD1222 COVID-19 vaccine. Profiling relied on immunoSEQ multiplex PCR, and the TCRdb table lists in-frame clones only, not all of them. The sample yields 200,000 or so clones, 90% seen once. The sequencing here drew on peripheral blood, taken on day 0 of AZD1222 vaccination. The origin of the receptors is an adult in good health. The CDR3 runs from the conserved cysteine through the conserved F or W.

TRBJ1-1 TRBV11-3 CASSLGTRSTEAFF
TRBJ1-5 TRBV6-5 CASSRGTASNQPQHF
TRBJ2-2 TRBV19 CAARGSGTGELFF
TRBJ2-5 TRBV5-6 CASSLGQIQETQYF
TRBJ2-3 TRBV20-1 CSASKVDTQYF
TRBJ2-7 TRBV18 CASSEGTSTYEQYF
TRBJ1-5 TRBV2 CASTGQGWNQPQHF
TRBJ2-7 TRBV3-1/TRBV3-2 CASSQEGVYEQYF
TRBJ2-6 TRBV5-1 CASSLGGPGANVLTF
TRBJ1-5 TRBV2 CASRGGENQPQHF
TRBJ2-1 TRBV25-1 CASEVASGKYNEQFF
TRBJ1-6 TRBV18 CASSQSSYNSPLHF
TRBJ1-5 TRBV21-1 CASIIMVGQGYQPQHF
TRBJ1-5 TRBV5-6 CASSLKVGNSNQPQHF
TRBJ2-7 TRBV6-5 CASRAGQGAWEGQYF
TRBJ1-1 TRBV10-2 CASRLDRNTEAFF
TRBJ1-1 TRBV3-1/TRBV3-2 CASSQNPGIEAFF
TRBJ2-1 TRBV18 CASSPGLADEQFF
TRBJ2-3 TRBV5-1 CASSPGLAGGRTDTQYF
TRBJ1-3 TRBV29-1 CSVVPGSLNTIYF
TRBJ1-4 TRBV7-9 CASSFETNEKLFF
TRBJ2-5 TRBV12-3/TRBV12-4 CASGVNQETQYF
TRBJ2-2 TRBV12-3/TRBV12-4 CASSLSYTGELFF
TRBJ1-2 TRBV7-8 CASSSWGTGSYGYTF
TRBJ1-4 TRBV5-4 CASSFDRRREKLFF
TRBJ1-6 TRBV2 CASRVRGSSYNSPLHF